This TCR beta chain was profiled in a study of Graves' ophthalmopathy and Graves' hyperthyroidism. This clonotype came up many times. Amplification from RNA transcripts yielded the TCR beta CDR3 regions. Scientists carried out first-round RT-PCR using HTBI primers and then a second-round multiplex PCR. Each CDR3 protein gets one entry after TCRdb re-called the multiplex PCR reads with MiXCR. The sample lists fewer than 400,000 distinct CDR3 sequences; approximately 16% were seen once. Source material: peripheral blood. This receptor was taken from a woman aged 18 to 35 with Graves' ophthalmopathy.

The CDR3 coding sequence is TGTGCCAGCCAAAGGGAGAACACTGAAGCTTTCTTT. Protein: CASQRENTEAFF. The V gene is TRBV18, the J gene TRBJ1-1; D not resolved. From germline, CDR1 is KGHSH and CDR2 LQKENI. The V end lost 8 bases, the J end lost 1 base, and 8 bases lay between the germline ends. CDR3 length equals 12 residues.